These T cell receptor beta chains were read from a single sample in a study of cytomegalovirus exposure and HLA in healthy donors. TCRdb's table, derived via immunoSEQ multiplex PCR, lists solely in-frame clones and lacks some. The table lists over 75,000 clones, around 64% of them singletons. The sample taken for sequencing was PBMCs. These receptors all come from a human donor in good health. Both conserved end residues are part of each CDR3. Each record gives: D gene, clone size, J gene, V gene, CDR3 DNA, CDR3 protein. D genes are given only for firm matches. Clone size, where shown, is once, few, many, or a class for clones that have expanded.

TRBD1	-	TRBJ2-7	TRBV7-9	TGTGCCAGCAGCTCAACAGGGGGCTTTAACGAGCAGTACTTC	CASSSTGGFNEQYF
-	-	TRBJ1-1	TRBV18	TGTGCCAGCTCACTGCAGGGATGGACTGAAGCTTTCTTT	CASSLQGWTEAFF
-	few	TRBJ1-6	TRBV9	TGTGCCAGCAGCCCAGACAGGCATCTTAATTCACCCCTCCACTTT	CASSPDRHLNSPLHF
-	-	TRBJ1-2	TRBV7-3	TGTGCCAGCAGCGAAAGGGCGGGGTATGGCTACACCTTC	CASSERAGYGYTF
-	-	TRBJ2-1	TRBV4-3	TGCGCCAGCAGCCAAGATTTGAACGGGTACTCCTACAATGAGCAGTTCTTC	CASSQDLNGYSYNEQFF
TRBD1	-	TRBJ2-2	TRBV5-5	TGTGCCAGCAGCTGGGACAGGGGCCGAACCGGGGAGCTGTTTTTT	CASSWDRGRTGELFF
-	-	TRBJ1-3	TRBV20-1	TGCAGTGCTAGCCGGGGAAACACCATATATTTT	CSASRGNTIYF
TRBD2	-	TRBJ2-5	TRBV4-3	TGCGCCAGCAGCCAAGCACTAACGATGGCTAGCGGGTACCAAGAGACCCAGTACTTC	CASSQALTMASGYQETQYF
-	few	TRBJ1-2	TRBV5-5	TGTGCCAGCAGCTTGTATTCCGGGTACGACGGCTACACCTTC	CASSLYSGYDGYTF
TRBD1	few	TRBJ2-3	TRBV5-4	TGTGCCAGCAGCTTACCGACAGGGGTAGGCACAGATACGCAGTATTTT	CASSLPTGVGTDTQYF
TRBD2	few	TRBJ2-7	TRBV7-2	TGTGCCAGCAGCTTAGGGGGGGGATCATACGAGCAGTACTTC	CASSLGGGSYEQYF
-	-	TRBJ1-2	TRBV14	TGTGCCAGCAGCCAGGGGGGTGGCTACACCTTC	CASSQGGGYTF
-	-	TRBJ1-4	TRBV14	TGTGCCAGCCGGTCAGGCAATGAAAAACTGTTTTTT	CASRSGNEKLFF
TRBD2	-	TRBJ2-1	TRBV7-9	TGTGCCAGCAGCCGAACTAGCGTCCGGAACAATGAGCAGTTCTTC	CASSRTSVRNNEQFF
TRBD1	-	TRBJ2-2	TRBV9	TGTGCCAGCAGTACAGGGGGCTCCACCGGGGAGCTGTTTTTT	CASSTGGSTGELFF
-	-	TRBJ1-5	TRBV19	TGTGCCAGTAGTATAGTAAGGGACACCTTCAATCAGCCCCAGCATTTT	CASSIVRDTFNQPQHF
-	few	TRBJ1-1	TRBV6-5	TGTGCCAGCAGTTACTCGGCAGGGGTGGACACTGAAGCTTTCTTT	CASSYSAGVDTEAFF
TRBD1	-	TRBJ1-2	TRBV19	TGTGCCAGTAGTGTAACCAGGGGGAATGGCTACACCTTC	CASSVTRGNGYTF
-	-	TRBJ1-5	TRBV9	TGTGCCAGCAGTCTCGGACAGTCTAATCAGCCCCAGCATTTT	CASSLGQSNQPQHF
-	-	TRBJ1-2	TRBV14	TGTGCCAGCAGCCAAGATAGACAGGTGTGGGGCTACACCTTC	CASSQDRQVWGYTF
-	-	TRBJ1-4	TRBV9	TGTGCCAGCAGCGTTGGGGGACTCAATGAAAAACTGTTTTTT	CASSVGGLNEKLFF
TRBD2	once	TRBJ2-1	TRBV30	TGTGCCTGGAGTGTTGGGCTAGCGGGTGGGTATGAGCAGTTCTTC	CAWSVGLAGGYEQFF
-	-	TRBJ2-2	TRBV19	TGTGCCAGTAGTATCGCGACCGCAACGTGGAGCACCGGGGAGCTGTTTTTT	CASSIATATWSTGELFF
TRBD1	-	TRBJ1-1	TRBV4-3	TGCGCCAGCAGCCAAGGAGGGACAGGCCCCTTCGAGGGTGAAGCTTTCTTT	CASSQGGTGPFEGEAFF
TRBD1	-	TRBJ1-6	TRBV6-1	TGTGCCAGCAGTCGACAGGGTCCGGATTCACCCCTCCACTTT	CASSRQGPDSPLHF
-	-	TRBJ2-7	TRBV19	TGTGCCAGTAGTATAGGAGGGATCTACGAGCAGTACTTC	CASSIGGIYEQYF
TRBD1	-	TRBJ1-1	TRBV4-3	TGCGCCAGCAGCCAGGTGGGGGAGAACAGGGGGCGCAGAAATACTGAAGCTTTCTTT	CASSQVGENRGRRNTEAFF
TRBD1	few	TRBJ1-1	TRBV5-8	TGTGCCAGCAGGGTGGGACAGCCGACTGAAGCTTTCTTT	CASRVGQPTEAFF
-	-	TRBJ1-5	TRBV7-9	TGTGCCAGCAGCTCCCACGGGAATCAGCCCCAGCATTTT	CASSSHGNQPQHF
TRBD2	-	TRBJ2-1	TRBV27	TGTGCCAGCAGTTTATGGGCTAGCGGGAACAATGAGCAGTTCTTC	CASSLWASGNNEQFF
-	few	TRBJ1-1	TRBV6-4	TGTGCCAGCAGTGATGGAGAGAACACTGAAGCTTTCTTT	CASSDGENTEAFF
TRBD1	-	TRBJ1-1	TRBV5-4	TGTGCCAGCAGCGTGGGACAGAGGAACACTGAAGCTTTCTTT	CASSVGQRNTEAFF
TRBD2	-	TRBJ2-7	TRBV10-3	TGTGCCATCGGCGGACTAGCGGGGGGTAAATCCTACGAGCAGTACTTC	CAIGGLAGGKSYEQYF
TRBD1	-	TRBJ1-2	TRBV19	TGTGCCAGTAGGGGGACAGGGGGATCGGACTATGGCTACACCTTC	CASRGTGGSDYGYTF
-	few	TRBJ1-4	TRBV2	TGTGCCAGCAGTGAATGGGGGGGCAATGAAAAACTGTTTTTT	CASSEWGGNEKLFF
TRBD1	-	TRBJ1-2	TRBV6-4	TGTGCCAGCAGTGACTCGAACAGGGGCTATGGCTACAACTTC	CASSDSNRGYGYNF
TRBD1	-	TRBJ1-5	TRBV19	TGTGCCAGTAGTCCCAATCCCAGGGGGCTAGGCTACAATCAGCCCCAGCATTTT	CASSPNPRGLGYNQPQHF
TRBD1	-	TRBJ2-5	TRBV18	TGTGCCAGCTCACCCCTAGGGGGCGAGACCCAGTACTTC	CASSPLGGETQYF
-	few	TRBJ1-1	TRBV6-5	TGTGCCAGCAGTTACTCCGACAGGACCCTGCCTGAAGCTTTCTTT	CASSYSDRTLPEAFF
-	few	TRBJ2-7	TRBV12-1	TGCGCCAGCAGCTTTGCTAAGCGGGCAGACGACTACGAGCAGTACTTC	CASSFAKRADDYEQYF
TRBD2	-	TRBJ2-3	TRBV7-3	TGTGCCAGCAGCTCTCGGACTAGCGGGGGCACAGATACGCAGTATTTT	CASSSRTSGGTDTQYF
-	few	TRBJ2-4	TRBV25-1	TGTGCCAGCTCATTTGGGGGGGCCAAAAACATTCAGTACTTC	CASSFGGAKNIQYF
TRBD2	-	TRBJ2-3	TRBV11-3	TGTGCCAGCAGCTCGACTAGCGGGGTTAGCACAGATACGCAGTATTTT	CASSSTSGVSTDTQYF
-	-	TRBJ1-2	TRBV14	TGTGCCAGCAGCCAAAACCCTGGAGAGGGCTACACCTTC	CASSQNPGEGYTF
TRBD1	-	TRBJ1-2	TRBV11-3	TGTGCCAGCAGCTTATTGGACACAGGGGATGGCTACACCTTC	CASSLLDTGDGYTF
-	few	TRBJ2-1	TRBV6-6	TGTGCCAGCAGTTATACAGGACAGTACAATGAGCAGTTCTTC	CASSYTGQYNEQFF